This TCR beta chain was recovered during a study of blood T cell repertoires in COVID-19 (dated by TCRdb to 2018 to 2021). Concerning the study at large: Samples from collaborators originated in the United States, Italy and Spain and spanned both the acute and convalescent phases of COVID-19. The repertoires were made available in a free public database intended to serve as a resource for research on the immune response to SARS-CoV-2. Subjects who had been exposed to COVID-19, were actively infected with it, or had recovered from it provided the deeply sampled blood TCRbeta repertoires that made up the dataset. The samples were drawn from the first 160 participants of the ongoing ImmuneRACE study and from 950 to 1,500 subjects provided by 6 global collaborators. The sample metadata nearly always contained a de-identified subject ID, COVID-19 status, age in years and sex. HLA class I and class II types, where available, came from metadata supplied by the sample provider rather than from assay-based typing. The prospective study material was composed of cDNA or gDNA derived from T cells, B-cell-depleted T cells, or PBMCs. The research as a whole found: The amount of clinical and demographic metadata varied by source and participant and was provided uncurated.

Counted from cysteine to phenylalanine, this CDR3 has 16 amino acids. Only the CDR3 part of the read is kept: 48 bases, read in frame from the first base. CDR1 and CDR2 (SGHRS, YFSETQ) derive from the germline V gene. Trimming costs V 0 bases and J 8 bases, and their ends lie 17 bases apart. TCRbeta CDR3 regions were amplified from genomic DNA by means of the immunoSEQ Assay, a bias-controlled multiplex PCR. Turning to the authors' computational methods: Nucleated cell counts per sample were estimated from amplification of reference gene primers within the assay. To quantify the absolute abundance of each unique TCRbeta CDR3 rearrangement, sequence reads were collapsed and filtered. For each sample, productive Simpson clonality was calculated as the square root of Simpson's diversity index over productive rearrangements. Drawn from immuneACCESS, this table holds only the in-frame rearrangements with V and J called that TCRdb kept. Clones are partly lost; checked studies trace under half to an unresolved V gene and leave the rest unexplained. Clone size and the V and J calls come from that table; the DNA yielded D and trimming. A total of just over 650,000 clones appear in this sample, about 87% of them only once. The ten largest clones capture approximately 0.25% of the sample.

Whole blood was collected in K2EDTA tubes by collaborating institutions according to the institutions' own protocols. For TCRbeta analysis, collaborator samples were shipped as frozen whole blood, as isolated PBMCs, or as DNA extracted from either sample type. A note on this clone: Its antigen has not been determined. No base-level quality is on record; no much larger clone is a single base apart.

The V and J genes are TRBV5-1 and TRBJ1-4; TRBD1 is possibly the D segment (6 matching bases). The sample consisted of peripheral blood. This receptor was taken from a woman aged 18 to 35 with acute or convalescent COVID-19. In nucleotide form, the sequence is TGCGCCAGCAGCTTGGCCGAAGGGGGATTAGGAGAAAAACTGTTTTTT. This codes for CASSLAEGGLGEKLFF.